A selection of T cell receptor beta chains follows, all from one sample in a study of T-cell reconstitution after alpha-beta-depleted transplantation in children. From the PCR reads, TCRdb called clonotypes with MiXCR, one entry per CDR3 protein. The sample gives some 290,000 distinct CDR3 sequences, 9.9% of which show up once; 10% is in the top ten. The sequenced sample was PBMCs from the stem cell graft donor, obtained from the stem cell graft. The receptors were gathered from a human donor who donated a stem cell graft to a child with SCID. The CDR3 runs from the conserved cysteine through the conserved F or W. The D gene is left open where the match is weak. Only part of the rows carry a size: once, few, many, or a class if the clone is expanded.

CSAPGLAGYEQYF,TGCAGTGCGCCCGGACTAGCGGGCTACGAGCAGTACTTC,TRBJ2-7,TRBD2,TRBV20-1,few
CASRHKVDSTDTQYF,TGTGCCAGCAGGCACAAAGTGGACAGCACAGATACGCAGTATTTT,TRBJ2-3,-,TRBV7-9,-
CAKKVPGLATYNEQFF,TGTGCCAAAAAAGTTCCGGGACTAGCGACCTACAATGAGCAGTTCTTC,TRBJ2-1,TRBD2,TRBV24-1,many
CASSMGQGTPYSNQPQHF,TGTGCCAGCAGCATGGGACAGGGAACCCCTTATAGCAATCAGCCCCAGCATTTT,TRBJ1-5,-,TRBV21-1,-
CSARVWELEQFF,TGCAGTGCTAGAGTTTGGGAGCTCGAGCAGTTCTTC,TRBJ2-1,-,TRBV20-1,-
CASSYARTYEQYF,TGTGCCAGCAGTTACGCCAGGACCTACGAGCAGTACTTC,TRBJ2-7,-,TRBV6-5,few
CSAADGTGTDYTF,TGCAGTGCGGCAGACGGGACAGGGACTGACTACACCTTC,TRBJ1-2,TRBD1,TRBV20-1,few
CASSYPPGGPGANVLTF,TGTGCCAGCAGTTACCCCCCAGGGGGTCCCGGGGCCAACGTCCTGACTTTC,TRBJ2-6,TRBD1,TRBV6-5,few
CSASFGTGPSYEQYF,TGCAGTGCTAGTTTCGGGACAGGGCCTTCCTACGAGCAGTACTTC,TRBJ2-7,TRBD1,TRBV20-1,few
CASSPPQNSPLHF,TGTGCCAGCTCTCCCCCCCAGAATTCACCCCTCCACTTT,TRBJ1-6,-,TRBV2,few
CSAHLQGAAKNIQYF,TGCAGCGCCCACCTCCAAGGTGCGGCCAAAAACATTCAGTACTTC,TRBJ2-4,-,TRBV29-1,-
CSARVGGRITGELFF,TGCAGTGCTAGAGTCGGAGGACGTATAACCGGGGAGCTGTTTTTT,TRBJ2-2,-,TRBV20-1,-
CASSLVAIGQGENNEQFF,TGTGCCAGCAGCTTAGTCGCTATTGGGCAGGGCGAAAACAATGAGCAGTTCTTC,TRBJ2-1,-,TRBV7-9,few
CASSLDISTEAFF,TGTGCCAGCAGCTTAGACATCAGCACTGAAGCTTTCTTT,TRBJ1-1,-,TRBV7-2,-
CASSSGALGIGFSPLRF,TGTGCCAGCAGCTCCGGGGCCTTGGGTATCGGTTTCTCACCCCTCCGCTTT,TRBJ1-6,-,TRBV7-9,few
CASSLVGDITYNEQFF,TGCGCCAGCAGCTTGGTTGGCGACATTACCTACAATGAGCAGTTCTTC,TRBJ2-1,-,TRBV5-1,many